Shown below are 13 T cell receptor beta chains from a single sample sequenced in a study of shared clonotypes between healthy human individuals. Only in-frame clones appear in the TCRdb table, and some are missing; sequencing was by immunoSEQ multiplex PCR. This sample has about 300,000 clones, with around two thirds found just once. The sample taken for sequencing was memory CD4+ T cells sorted from blood. Subset given: CD45RA-negative fraction. The source is a man in his thirties or forties in good health.

This clone was detected only a few times. V usage is TRBV6-4 and J usage is TRBJ1-2, with D unresolved. CDR1 and CDR2 from the germline V gene are MRHNA and SNTAGT. The V gene lost 2 bases and the J gene lost 4 bases, with 11 bases spanning the gap. The CDR3 is made up of 14 amino acids. This CDR3 reads CASSDGSSSYGYTF. In DNA form, the CDR3 reads TGTGCCAGCAGTGACGGGTCCAGTTCCTATGGCTACACCTTC.

V is TRBV9 and J is TRBJ1-1; D may be TRBD1 (6 bases). The V and J ends lost 0 bases and 4 bases respectively, with 13 bases between them. This CDR3 is 15 amino acids long. CDR1 is SGDLS and CDR2 is YYNGEE in the germline V gene. CDR3 sequence reads: CASSVGGGAGTEAFF. CDR3 sequence (DNA): TGTGCCAGCAGCGTAGGCGGGGGCGCGGGCACTGAAGCTTTCTTT.

The rearrangement uses TRBV10-1 and TRBJ2-3, with no clear D. The germline CDR1 and CDR2 sequences are WNHNN and SYGVQD (reference sequence). With 3 bases removed from V and 0 bases from J, the gap between germline ends came to 10 bases. This CDR3 spans 15 amino acids. In DNA, the CDR3 is TGCGCCAGCAGTGAAGGGTTATCTAGCACAGATACGCAGTATTTT. Amino acids: CASSEGLSSTDTQYF.

The chain joins TRBV7-2 to TRBJ1-1; D call uncertain. CDR1 and CDR2 (germline): SGHTA, FQGNSA. The CDR3 runs to 13 residues. V lost 3 bases and J 2 bases, leaving 7 bases between the germline ends. DNA of the CDR3: TGTGCCAGCAGCTTTGCGCGCAACACTGAAGCTTTCTTT. It is translated as CASSFARNTEAFF.

This chain joins TRBV5-1 and TRBJ2-7; D not resolved. The V end lost 0 bases, the J end lost 2 bases, and 6 bases lay between the germline ends. CDR3 length: 13 amino acids. Germline CDR1 and CDR2: SGHRS and YFSETQ. CDR3 in amino acids: CASSLVGTYEQYF. Here the CDR3 DNA reads TGCGCCAGCAGCTTGGTAGGTACCTACGAGCAGTACTTC.

This chain joins TRBV19 and TRBJ1-2; 7 bases match TRBD1. CDR1 is LNHDA, CDR2 SQIVND, per germline (reference sequence). This CDR3 is built from 11 residues. V dropped 9 bases and J dropped 4; count of bases not matched to a gene: 2. The CDR3 coding sequence is TGTGCCAGCGGGGACAGCTATGGCTACACCTTC. Its protein product is CASGDSYGYTF.

This clone turned up a few times. This sample also contains other DNA sequences that code for the same CDR3. The rearrangement uses TRBV5-6 and TRBJ2-5; 7 bases match TRBD2. Germline V gene lookup returns CDR1 SGHDT and CDR2 YYEEEE. The CDR3 is 11 amino acids. The junction had 2 bases not matched to a gene; V was cut back by 3 bases and J by 9 bases. The CDR3 loop is CASSSRGAQYF. The CDR3 nucleotides read TGTGCCAGCAGCTCTCGGGGGGCCCAGTACTTC.

The chain joins TRBV5-1 to TRBJ2-1; 9 bases match TRBD2. Trimming removed 3 bases from V and 4 bases from J; junction bases left unmatched: 5. Looked up from germline, CDR1 is SGHRS and CDR2 is YFSETQ. The CDR3 covers 15 residues. CDR3 residues: CASSSSGRRYNEQFF. The CDR3 nucleotides are TGCGCCAGCAGCTCCAGCGGGAGGCGTTACAATGAGCAGTTCTTC.

The chain uses TRBV7-8 and TRBJ2-4, with D possibly matching TRBD1 (6 bases). The CDR3 loop spans 17 amino acids. Trimming removed 5 bases at V and 0 bases at J, with 17 bases between. Per the germline V gene, CDR1 is SGHVS and CDR2 is FQNEAQ. The CDR3 bases are TGTGCCAGCAGCGCCTACAGGGTCCCCATAGCCAAAAACATTCAGTACTTC. Translated, it gives CASSAYRVPIAKNIQYF.

The genes are TRBV11-2 and TRBJ2-2; TRBD1 is a possible D gene (6 bases). The CDR3 has 14 residues. V was clipped by 6 bases and J by 6 bases, with 14 bases between them. The germline V gene has CDR1 SGHAT and CDR2 FQNNGV. The CDR3 loop is CASRHTRGPGELFF. Here the CDR3 DNA reads TGTGCCAGCAGACACACCAGGGGTCCCGGGGAGCTGTTTTTT.

The chain's CDR3 is CASSERLRESAYEQYF. CDR3 DNA sequence: TGTGCCAGCAGTGAACGGTTGCGGGAATCCGCCTACGAGCAGTACTTC. The V and J genes are TRBV6-4 and TRBJ2-7; D might be TRBD2 (6 bases). V lost 3 bases and J 2 bases, leaving 17 bases between the germline ends. Germline V gives CDR1 MRHNA, CDR2 SNTAGT. This CDR3 comprises 16 residues.

About this clone itself: This sample includes further DNA sequences coding for the same CDR3. This chain connects TRBV11-2 to TRBJ2-7, with TRBD2 identical over 10 bases. Unmatched junction bases numbered 1, after V lost 1 base and J lost 1 base. The CDR3 contains 15 residues. The germline V gene encodes CDR1 SGHAT and CDR2 FQNNGV. CDR3: CASSLASGSSYEQYF. The CDR3 DNA is TGTGCCAGCAGCTTAGCTAGCGGGAGTTCCTACGAGCAGTACTTC.

This chain links TRBV29-1 with TRBJ2-5, with a weak D call TRBD2 (6 bases). The CDR3 is made up of 13 amino acids. Looked up from germline, CDR1 is SQVTM and CDR2 is ANQGSEA. Between the trimmed V and J ends, which lost 7 bases and 3 bases, there was a span of 15 bases. CDR3 bases: TGCAGCGCCACGGGACTTCTCGAAGAGACCCAGTACTTC. This translates into CSATGLLEETQYF.